Below, 31 T cell receptor beta chains from the same sample are listed, as sequenced in a study of shared clonotypes between healthy human individuals. Generated by immunoSEQ multiplex PCR, the TCRdb table keeps only in-frame clones and is missing some. This table holds hundreds of thousands of clones, about 74% found once. The sequencing sample was made of PBMCs. The receptors originated from a woman in her 40s in good health. Some clones in this sample may be carry-over from other donors' samples.

This clone has a handful of counts. This sequence joins TRBV11-3 and TRBJ2-7, with D possibly called TRBD1 or TRBD2 (5 bases each). The germline gives CDR1 SGHNT, CDR2 YENEEA. Deletions cut 6 bases from V and 6 bases from J, with 15 bases between. This CDR3 spans 13 amino acids. The CDR3 reads CASSLFRESEQYF. Written as DNA, the CDR3 is TGTGCCAGCAGTTTATTCAGGGAGAGCGAGCAGTACTTC.

The J gene is TRBJ2-5, the V gene TRBV13, with a weak D call TRBD1 (6 bases). The J call may be in error: the DNA end matches TRBJ2-7 better. The CDR3 runs 12 residues. Germline V gene sequence: CDR1 PRHDT, CDR2 FYEKMQ (reference sequence). The CDR3 nucleotides are TGTGCCAGCAGTCTAAGGGGGTACGAGCAGTACTTC. Amino acids: CASSLRGYEQYF.

The chain carries TRBV20-1 and TRBJ2-1; unclear D gene. Germline CDR1 is DFQATT and CDR2 is SNEGSKA (reference sequence). CDR3 size: 11 residues. V shed 2 bases and J shed 9 bases, with 8 bases lying between them. The CDR3 DNA reads TGCAGTGCTAGATCTCTCCCTGAGCAGTTCTTC. Encoded protein: CSARSLPEQFF.

The chain employs TRBV11-2 and TRBJ2-5; 14 bases are shared with TRBD2. After removal of 3 bases from V and 4 bases from J, the junction contained 4 bases not matched to a gene. This CDR3 spans 16 amino acids. The germline V gene encodes CDR1 SGHAT and CDR2 FQNNGV. The CDR3 DNA is TGTGCCAGCAGCTTCGGACTAGCGGGAGGAGGAGAGACCCAGTACTTC. Its protein product is CASSFGLAGGGETQYF.

This chain joins TRBV10-3 and TRBJ2-1, with D possibly being TRBD2 (5 bases). Germline loops: CDR1 ENHRY, CDR2 SYGVKD. Trimming pared 0 bases from V and 0 bases from J, leaving 9 bases between. CDR3 size: 16 residues. The CDR3 loop is CAISESSVGSYNEQFF. The CDR3 nucleotides are TGTGCCATCAGTGAGTCTAGCGTTGGCTCCTACAATGAGCAGTTCTTC.

The chain has TRBV6-1 and TRBJ2-3, with 9 bases identical to TRBD1. Germline CDR1 MNHNS, CDR2 SASEGT. J lost 2 bases, V lost 10 bases, and 7 bases had no gene match. The CDR3 contains 14 residues. The CDR3 spells CATTGQGNTDTQYF. The DNA of the CDR3 is TGTGCCACTACGGGACAGGGAAACACAGATACGCAGTATTTT.

The chain has TRBV25-1 and TRBJ2-2; D not certain. The CDR3 length is 11 residues. Trimming removed 7 bases from V and 4 bases from J, with 4 bases in between. CDR1 and CDR2 (germline): MGHDK, SYGVNS. The CDR3 region has the DNA TGTGCCAGCAAAACCACCGGGGAGCTGTTTTTT. Translation gives CASKTTGELFF.

The chain employs TRBV7-2 and TRBJ2-1; no definite D call. CDR3 length equals 13 residues. V shed 5 bases and J shed 5 bases, with 10 bases lying between them. Germline CDR1 reads SGHTA; CDR2 reads FQGNSA. DNA of the CDR3: TGTGCCAGCAGCAGAAACCCCAACAATGAGCAGTTCTTC. Amino acids: CASSRNPNNEQFF.

The rearrangement uses TRBV4-1 and TRBJ2-1, with D possibly matching TRBD2 (6 bases). The length of the CDR3 is 15 residues. Germline assignment: CDR1 MGHRA and CDR2 YSYEKL. Trimming took off 1 base at V and 5 bases at J, with 12 bases between the two ends. The CDR3 bases are TGCGCCAGCAGCCAAGCGTCTAGCGCCAACAATGAGCAGTTCTTC. Translated, it gives CASSQASSANNEQFF.

The chain has TRBV5-4 and TRBJ2-2; D might be TRBD1 (5 bases). The V gene's germline CDR1 is SGHNT and CDR2 YYREEE (reference sequence). This CDR3 spans 15 amino acids. Trimming took 5 bases from V and 0 from J, leaving 11 bases between them. Written as DNA, the CDR3 is TGTGCCAGCAGGCCGGACACAGCGAACACCGGGGAGCTGTTTTTT. Its protein is CASRPDTANTGELFF.

The chain employs TRBV9 and TRBJ2-1; a weak D match, TRBD1 (6 bases). The CDR3 extends over 15 amino acids. Germline assignment: CDR1 SGDLS and CDR2 YYNGEE. With 0 bases removed from V and 6 bases from J, the gap between germline ends came to 13 bases. The CDR3 DNA reads as TGTGCCAGCAGCGTAGGCCAGGGGAGTGGCAATGAGCAGTTCTTC. Its translation: CASSVGQGSGNEQFF.

The chain carries TRBV29-1 and TRBJ2-2; maybe TRBD1 (6 bases). The CDR3 runs 13 residues. V gave up 4 bases and J gave up 1 base, with 7 bases separating them. The germline CDR1 and CDR2 sequences are SQVTM and ANQGSEA. In DNA, the CDR3 is TGCAGCGTTGCAGGGGTGAACACCGGGGAGCTGTTTTTT. Its protein product is CSVAGVNTGELFF.

This clone was seen once. The chain employs TRBV14 and TRBJ2-7; 7 bases are shared with TRBD1. Germline loops: CDR1 SGHDN, CDR2 FVKESK. The CDR3 length is 12 residues. Losses at the gene ends were 4 bases for V and 6 bases for J; bases not matched to a gene: 3. CDR3 sequence reads: CASSLTGLEQYF. CDR3 nucleotide sequence: TGTGCCAGCAGCCTGACAGGGCTCGAGCAGTACTTC.

This rearrangement joins TRBV6-5 to TRBJ1-5; 8 nucleotides match TRBD1. Germline CDR1 and CDR2: MNHEY and SVGAGI. The CDR3 runs to 14 residues. Trimming cost V 6 bases and J 9 bases; bases outside gene matches: 10. The chain's CDR3 is CASSIGQGYRPQHF. CDR3 nucleotides: TGTGCCAGCAGCATCGGACAGGGATATCGGCCCCAGCATTTT.

V gene TRBV9 combines with J gene TRBJ2-7; possibly TRBD1 or TRBD2 for D (7 bases each). CDR1 and CDR2 from the germline V gene are SGDLS and YYNGEE. V was trimmed by 4 bases and J by 5 bases, leaving 13 bases between them. The CDR3 spans 13 residues. The CDR3 reads CASSPGGAHEQYF. In DNA form, the CDR3 reads TGTGCCAGCAGCCCAGGGGGGGCCCACGAGCAGTACTTC.

V gene TRBV30 combines with J gene TRBJ2-7; perhaps D is TRBD1 or TRBD2 (5 bases each). V lost 2 bases and J lost 6, with 23 bases in between. CDR3 length: 16 residues. Germline loops: CDR1 GTSNPN, CDR2 SVGIG (reference sequence). DNA of the CDR3: TGTGCCTGGAGTACCCACTCCGGGACCCCTATGGGCGAGCAGTACTTC. This sequence encodes CAWSTHSGTPMGEQYF.

V gene TRBV27 combines with J gene TRBJ2-7, with a tentative D call TRBD2 (7 bases). The V and J ends lost 3 bases and 6 bases respectively, with 15 bases between them. The germline gives CDR1 MNHEY, CDR2 SMNVEV (reference sequence). The CDR3 length is 14 residues. CDR3 in DNA: TGTGCCAGCAGTTTGGGTAGGGGGGGACGCGAGCAGTACTTC. It codes for CASSLGRGGREQYF.

The V gene is TRBV7-2, the J gene TRBJ1-2, with 7 bases identical to TRBD1. Germline assignment: CDR1 SGHTA and CDR2 FQGNSA. This CDR3 is built from 14 residues. The junction had 4 bases not matched to a gene; V was cut back by 5 bases and J by 1 base. The CDR3 region is CASSPDRVNYGYTF. The CDR3 DNA is TGTGCCAGCAGCCCTGACAGGGTTAACTATGGCTACACCTTC.

As concerns this clone: The sample holds other DNA sequences that translate to the same CDR3. The chain links TRBV6-1 to TRBJ1-5; tentative D call: TRBD1 (6 bases). V lost 9 bases, J lost 0 bases, and 12 bases lay in between. The V gene's germline CDR1 is MNHNS and CDR2 SASEGT. The CDR3 runs 14 residues. CDR3 amino acids: CASRGGSSNQPQHF. DNA of the CDR3: TGTGCCAGTAGAGGGGGAAGTAGCAATCAGCCCCAGCATTTT.

V usage is TRBV28 and J usage is TRBJ1-5; 7 bases agree with TRBD1. The V segment lost 4 bases and the J segment 3 bases; nucleotides outside the gene matches: 9. Germline loops: CDR1 MDHEN, CDR2 SYDVKM. This CDR3 is built from 16 residues. The CDR3 DNA reads TGTGCCAGCAGTTCCGGGACAGATGAGCACAATCAGCCCCAGCATTTT. It specifies CASSSGTDEHNQPQHF.

In the case of this clone: Other DNA sequences from this sample encode an identical CDR3 as well. This chain joins TRBV27 and TRBJ1-2; 7 bases fit TRBD1. The CDR3 covers 14 residues. In germline, CDR1 is MNHEY, CDR2 SMNVEV (reference sequence). Trimming took 4 bases from V and 2 from J; bases not matched to a gene: 4. The CDR3 sequence is CASSSRDSNYGYTF. The CDR3 nucleotides read TGTGCCAGCAGTTCCCGGGACAGCAACTATGGCTACACCTTC.

As for this clone: This may be a read error, as it is one base from a much larger clone. The chain is built from TRBV7-8 and TRBJ2-2, with a possible D match to TRBD1 (6 bases). CDR1 SGHVS and CDR2 FQNEAQ come from the germline V gene. CDR3 size: 17 residues. CDR3 coding DNA: TGTGCCAGCAGCTTAAGGCTCCAACAGGGTCGCACCGGGGAGCTGCTTTTT. Translating gives CASSLRLQQGRTGELLF.

The chain joins TRBV4-3 to TRBJ2-7; either TRBD1 or TRBD2 may fit D (5 bases each). Trimming stripped 4 bases from V and 6 bases from J, with 16 bases between. The CDR3 length is 14 residues. Germline-derived CDR1 and CDR2 are LGHNA and YSLEER. For the CDR3, the DNA is TGCGCCAGCAGCCCCACAGGTGGGAGTATCGAGCAGTACTTC. Translation gives CASSPTGGSIEQYF.

The chain links TRBV7-2 to TRBJ2-7; D remains unclear. The CDR3 has 13 residues. Per germline, CDR1 SGHTA and CDR2 FQGNSA. V lost 1 base and J lost 6, with 10 bases in between. CDR3 in amino acids: CASSLGTVFEQYF. The CDR3 coding sequence is TGTGCCAGCAGCTTAGGGACGGTGTTCGAGCAGTACTTC.

The rearrangement uses TRBV28 and TRBJ1-3; TRBD1 is a possible D gene (5 bases). Trimming removed 8 bases at V and 4 bases at J, with 12 bases between. The length of the CDR3 is 13 residues. Looked up from germline, CDR1 is MDHEN and CDR2 is SYDVKM. The DNA of the CDR3 is TGTGCCAGCCAAAGGGGATGGGGAAACACCATATATTTT. This gives the protein CASQRGWGNTIYF.

This clone was seen a single time. The genes are TRBV15 and TRBJ1-4; the D gene is possibly TRBD1 (5 bases). This CDR3 spans 15 amino acids. V shed 1 base and J shed 6 bases, with 12 bases lying between them. In germline, CDR1 is LNHNV, CDR2 YYDKDF (reference sequence). The CDR3 reads CATSRGRGDYEKLFF. The DNA for the CDR3 is TGTGCCACCAGCAGAGGTCGAGGGGACTATGAAAAACTGTTTTTT.

This chain uses TRBV7-2 with TRBJ2-5; 7 nucleotides match TRBD1. CDR1 is SGHTA, CDR2 FQGNSA, per germline. The CDR3 has 15 residues. The V segment lost 7 bases and the J segment 1 base; nucleotides outside the gene matches: 9. CDR3 in amino acids: CASTLQGTLQETQYF. DNA for the CDR3: TGTGCCAGCACCCTACAGGGGACCCTCCAAGAGACCCAGTACTTC.

The rearrangement links TRBV5-1 to TRBJ2-3, with no clear D. Germline V gene lookup returns CDR1 SGHRS and CDR2 YFSETQ. This CDR3 region has 14 residues. Trimming removed 4 bases from V and 3 bases from J, with 12 bases in between. CDR3: CASSPVKNTDTQYF. The CDR3 coding sequence is TGCGCCAGCAGCCCGGTCAAGAATACAGATACGCAGTATTTT.

The chain employs TRBV11-1 and TRBJ2-3, with D perhaps being TRBD1 or TRBD2 (5 bases each). Trimming took off 1 base at V and 6 bases at J, with 11 bases between the two ends. CDR3 size: 14 residues. Germline lookup yields CDR1 SGHAT and CDR2 FQDESV (reference sequence). The CDR3 loop reads CASSLGGEGDTQYF. The CDR3 DNA is TGTGCCAGCAGCTTAGGAGGGGAAGGCGATACGCAGTATTTT.

In nucleotides, the CDR3 is TGTGCCAGCAGGGCGGGGAGACAGGGAGGCCAAGAGACCCAGTACTTC. The encoded protein is CASRAGRQGGQETQYF. The genes are TRBV27 and TRBJ2-5, with D maybe TRBD1 (7 bases). Trimming stripped 6 bases from V and 1 base from J, with 18 bases between. CDR3 length equals 16 residues. CDR1 and CDR2 from the germline V gene are MNHEY and SMNVEV (reference sequence).

This clone was seen a handful of times. The chain combines TRBV29-1 with TRBJ2-7, with 10 bases that match TRBD2. Trimming cost V 1 base and J 7 bases; bases outside gene matches: 10. This CDR3 spans 15 amino acids. The germline V gene has CDR1 SQVTM and CDR2 ANQGSEA. CDR3 bases: TGCAGCGTTGAAGCCCTGGAGCGGGAGGGCGGGGAGCAGTACTTC. Amino acid sequence: CSVEALEREGGEQYF.